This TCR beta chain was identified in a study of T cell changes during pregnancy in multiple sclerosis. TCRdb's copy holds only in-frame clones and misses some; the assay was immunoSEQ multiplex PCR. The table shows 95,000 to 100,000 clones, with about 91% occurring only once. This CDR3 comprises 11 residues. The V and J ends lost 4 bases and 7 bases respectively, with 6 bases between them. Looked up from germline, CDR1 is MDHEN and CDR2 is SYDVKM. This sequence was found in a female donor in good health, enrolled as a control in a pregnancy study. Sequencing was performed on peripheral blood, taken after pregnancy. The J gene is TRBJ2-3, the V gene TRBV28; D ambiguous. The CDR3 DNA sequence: TGTGCCAGCAGTTCATCAAATACGCAGTATTTT. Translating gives CASSSSNTQYF.